This T cell receptor (beta chain) is drawn from a study of blood T cell repertoires in COVID-19 (dated by TCRdb to 2019 to 2021). Regarding the study in general: Collaborator samples came from the United States, Italy and Spain and covered acute and convalescent phases of COVID-19. The material from the prospective study consisted of cDNA or gDNA derived from T cells, B-cell-depleted T cells, or PBMCs. Deeply sampled blood TCRbeta repertoires from subjects exposed to, actively infected with, or recovered from COVID-19 were included in the dataset. The repertoires were made available in a free public database intended to serve as a resource for research on the immune response to SARS-CoV-2. Samples were obtained from the ongoing ImmuneRACE study (first 160 participants) and from over 1,000 subjects provided by 6 global collaborators. A de-identified subject ID, COVID-19 status, age in years and sex were almost always included in the sample metadata. Where available, HLA class I and class II types were obtained from metadata supplied by the sample provider rather than from assay-based typing.

Each collaborating institution followed its own protocols to collect whole blood in K2EDTA tubes. Collaborator samples were shipped for TCRbeta analysis as frozen whole blood, isolated PBMCs, or DNA extracted from either sample type. In the case of this clone: Its antigen remains unidentified. Base qualities are not provided; no much larger clone lies one nucleotide away.

The cysteine opens and the phenylalanine closes a CDR3 of 16 amino acids. The kept DNA is CDR3 alone, 48 bases in frame from the first base. The germline V gene yields ENHRY for CDR1 and SYGVKD for CDR2. V trim: 6 bases; J trim: 0 bases; unmatched bases: 8. TCRbeta CDR3 regions were amplified from genomic DNA by means of the immunoSEQ Assay, a bias-controlled multiplex PCR. In the paper's pipeline: The number of nucleated cells in each sample was estimated by amplification of reference gene primers within the assay. Sequence reads were collapsed and filtered to measure the absolute abundance of every unique TCRbeta CDR3 rearrangement. Productive Simpson clonality was computed per sample as the square root of Simpson's diversity index over productive rearrangements. TCRdb obtained this table from immuneACCESS and retained in-frame rearrangements with V and J assigned. These tables miss some clones; where compared with another copy, unresolved V genes account for less than half of the shortfall, and the remainder is unexplained. V and J calls and clone size follow that table, whereas D and trimming were derived from the DNA. Within this sample are approximately 150,000 clones, with 84% of them counted one time only. Clones ranked in the top ten supply about a sixth of the sample.

General findings and caveats noted by the study authors: The amount of clinical and demographic metadata varied by source and participant and was provided uncurated.

The chain is assembled from TRBV10-3 and TRBJ1-5, with 7 bases matching TRBD1. Material: peripheral blood. The receptor was isolated from a woman of 80 years or more with acute or convalescent COVID-19. The sequenced DNA is TGTGCCATCAGCGCACAGGGGATGAATAGCAATCAGCCCCAGCATTTT. Its translation reads: CAISAQGMNSNQPQHF.